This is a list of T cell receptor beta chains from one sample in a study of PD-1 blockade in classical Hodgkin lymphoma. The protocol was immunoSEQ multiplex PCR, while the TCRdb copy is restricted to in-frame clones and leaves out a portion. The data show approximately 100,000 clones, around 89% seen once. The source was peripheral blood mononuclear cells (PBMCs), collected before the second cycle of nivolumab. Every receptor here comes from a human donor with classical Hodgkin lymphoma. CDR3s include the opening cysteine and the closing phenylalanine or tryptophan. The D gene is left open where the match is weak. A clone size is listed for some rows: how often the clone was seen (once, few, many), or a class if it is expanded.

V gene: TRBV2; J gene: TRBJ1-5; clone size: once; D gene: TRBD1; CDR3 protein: CASRLVTGSNQPQHF; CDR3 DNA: TGTGCCAGCAGGTTAGTGACAGGGAGCAATCAGCCCCAGCATTTT
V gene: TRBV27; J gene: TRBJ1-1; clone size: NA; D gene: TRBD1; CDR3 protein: CASSSPTQGVTEAFF; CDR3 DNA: TGTGCCAGCAGTTCTCCTACACAGGGGGTCACTGAAGCTTTCTTT
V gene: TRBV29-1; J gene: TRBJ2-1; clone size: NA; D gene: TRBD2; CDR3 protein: CSGGGGRNEQFF; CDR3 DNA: TGCAGCGGCGGCGGGGGGCGCAATGAGCAGTTCTTC
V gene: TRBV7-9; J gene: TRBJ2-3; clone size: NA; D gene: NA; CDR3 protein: CASGWAGRSTDTQYF; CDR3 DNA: TGTGCCAGCGGCTGGGCAGGCCGGAGCACAGATACGCAGTATTTT
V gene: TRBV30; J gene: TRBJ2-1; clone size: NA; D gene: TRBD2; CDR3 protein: CAWRASGSYNEQFF; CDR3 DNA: TGTGCCTGGAGGGCTAGCGGATCCTACAATGAGCAGTTCTTC
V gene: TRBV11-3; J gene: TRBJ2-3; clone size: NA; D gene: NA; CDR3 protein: CASSLGGPDTQYF; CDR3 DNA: TGTGCCAGCAGTCTCGGGGGCCCAGATACGCAGTATTTT
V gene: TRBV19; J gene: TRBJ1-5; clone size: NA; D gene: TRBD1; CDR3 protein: CASSKDPGGGARHF; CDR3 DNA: TGTGCCAGTAGTAAGGACCCAGGGGGGGGCGCACGTCATTTT
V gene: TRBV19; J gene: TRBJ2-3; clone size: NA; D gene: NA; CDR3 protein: CARPGQSTDTQYF; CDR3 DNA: TGTGCCAGACCGGGACAATCGACAGATACGCAGTATTTT
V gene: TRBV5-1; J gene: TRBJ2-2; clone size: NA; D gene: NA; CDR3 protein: CASSRLQGGHTGELFF; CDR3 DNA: TGCGCCAGCAGCCGACTCCAGGGGGGGCACACCGGGGAGCTGTTTTTT
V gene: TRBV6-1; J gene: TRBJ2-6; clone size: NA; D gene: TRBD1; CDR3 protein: CASSDSRQGRSGANVLTF; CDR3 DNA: TGTGCCAGCAGTGATTCCCGACAGGGTAGGTCTGGGGCCAACGTCCTGACTTTC
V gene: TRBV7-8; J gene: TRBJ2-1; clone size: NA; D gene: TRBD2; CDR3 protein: CASSPGGASYNEQFF; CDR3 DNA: TGTGCCAGCAGCCCCGGGGGGGCCTCCTACAATGAGCAGTTCTTC
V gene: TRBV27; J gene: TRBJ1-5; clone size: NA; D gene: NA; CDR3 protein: CASSPVDSNQPQHF; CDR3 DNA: TGTGCCAGCAGTCCAGTGGATAGCAATCAGCCCCAGCATTTT
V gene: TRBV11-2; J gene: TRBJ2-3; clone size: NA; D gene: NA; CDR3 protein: CASSLSVRYGDTQYF; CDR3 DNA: TGTGCCAGCAGCCTGAGTGTGCGTTACGGAGATACGCAGTATTTT
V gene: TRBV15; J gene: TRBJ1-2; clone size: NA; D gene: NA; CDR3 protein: CATSRDIGVGYTF; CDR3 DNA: TGTGCCACCAGCAGAGATATTGGGGTTGGCTACACCTTC
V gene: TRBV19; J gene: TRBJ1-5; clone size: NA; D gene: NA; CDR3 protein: CASGRQANQPQHF; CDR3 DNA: TGTGCCAGTGGGAGACAGGCCAATCAGCCCCAGCATTTT
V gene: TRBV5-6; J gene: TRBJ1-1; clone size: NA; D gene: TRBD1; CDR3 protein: CASSMETGMNTEAFF; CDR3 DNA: TGTGCCAGCAGCATGGAGACAGGGATGAACACTGAAGCTTTCTTT
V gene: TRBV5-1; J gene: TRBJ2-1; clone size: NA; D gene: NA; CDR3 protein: CASIGVAYNEQFF; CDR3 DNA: TGCGCCAGCATAGGGGTTGCCTACAATGAGCAGTTCTTC
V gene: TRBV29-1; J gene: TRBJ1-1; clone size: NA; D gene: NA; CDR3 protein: CSVSQTNTEAFF; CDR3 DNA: TGCAGCGTTAGCCAGACCAACACTGAAGCTTTCTTT
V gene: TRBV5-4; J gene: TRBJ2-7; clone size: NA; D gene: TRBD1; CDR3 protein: CASSLVGTGDYEQYF; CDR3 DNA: TGTGCCAGCAGCTTGGTAGGGACAGGAGACTACGAGCAGTACTTC
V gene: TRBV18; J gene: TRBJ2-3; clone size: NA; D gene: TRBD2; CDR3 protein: CASSPGLAVAGGGTQYF; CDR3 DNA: TGTGCCAGCTCACCAGGACTAGCGGTGGCAGGTGGAGGTACGCAGTATTTT
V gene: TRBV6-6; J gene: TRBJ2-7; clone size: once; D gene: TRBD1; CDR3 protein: CASSYLGTGVYEQYF; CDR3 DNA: TGTGCCAGCAGTTACCTGGGGACAGGAGTTTACGAGCAGTACTTC
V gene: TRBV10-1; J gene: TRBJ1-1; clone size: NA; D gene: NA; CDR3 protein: CASSDGLAEAFF; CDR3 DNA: TGCGCCAGCAGTGACGGGCTCGCTGAAGCTTTCTTT
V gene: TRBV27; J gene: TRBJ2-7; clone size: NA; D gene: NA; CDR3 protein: CASSFRAHSYEQYF; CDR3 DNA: TGTGCCAGCAGTTTCAGGGCCCATTCCTACGAGCAGTACTTC
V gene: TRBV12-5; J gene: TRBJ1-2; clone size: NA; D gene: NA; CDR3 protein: CASGLPRVNYGYTF; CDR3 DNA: TGTGCTAGTGGTTTACCCAGGGTTAACTATGGCTACACCTTC
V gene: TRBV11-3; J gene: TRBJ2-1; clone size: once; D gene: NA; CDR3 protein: CASSLGTPRYNEQFF; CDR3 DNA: TGTGCCAGCAGCTTAGGGACTCCGAGGTACAATGAGCAGTTCTTC
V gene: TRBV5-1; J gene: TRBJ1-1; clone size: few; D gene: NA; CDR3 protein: CASSTQGGIGNTEAFF; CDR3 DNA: TGCGCCAGCAGCACACAAGGGGGGATAGGCAACACTGAAGCTTTCTTT
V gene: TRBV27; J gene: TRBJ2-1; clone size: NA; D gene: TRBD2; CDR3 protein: CASNQRGGYNEQFF; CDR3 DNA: TGTGCCAGCAACCAGCGGGGAGGATACAATGAGCAGTTCTTC
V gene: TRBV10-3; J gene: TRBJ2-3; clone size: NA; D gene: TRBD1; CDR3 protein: CAITTRATGGDTQYF; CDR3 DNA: TGTGCCATCACCACGAGAGCCACAGGGGGGGATACGCAGTATTTT
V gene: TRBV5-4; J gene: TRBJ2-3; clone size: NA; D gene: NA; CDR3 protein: CASSLGSTDTQYF; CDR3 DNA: TGTGCCAGCAGCTTGGGGAGCACAGATACGCAGTATTTT
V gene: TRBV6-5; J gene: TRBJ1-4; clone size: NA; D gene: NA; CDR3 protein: CASLRFIGTNEKLFF; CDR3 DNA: TGTGCCAGCTTGAGATTCATTGGAACTAATGAAAAACTGTTTTTT
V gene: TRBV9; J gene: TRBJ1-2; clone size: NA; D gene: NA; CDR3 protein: CASTPSGTAYGYTF; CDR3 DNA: TGTGCCAGCACCCCTTCCGGGACTGCCTATGGCTACACCTTC
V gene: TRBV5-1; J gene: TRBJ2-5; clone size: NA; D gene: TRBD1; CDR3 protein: CASSPRTGKETQYF; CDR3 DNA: TGCGCCAGCAGCCCCCGGACAGGGAAAGAGACCCAGTACTTC
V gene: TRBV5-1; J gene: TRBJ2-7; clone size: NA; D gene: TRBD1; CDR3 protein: CASSSGTVDYEQYF; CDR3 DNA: TGCGCCAGCAGCTCGGGGACAGTGGATTACGAGCAGTACTTC
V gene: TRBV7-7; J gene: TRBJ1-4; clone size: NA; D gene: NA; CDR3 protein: CASSLAGGAGEKLFF; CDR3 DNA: TGTGCCAGCAGCTTAGCTGGGGGGGCAGGTGAAAAACTGTTTTTT
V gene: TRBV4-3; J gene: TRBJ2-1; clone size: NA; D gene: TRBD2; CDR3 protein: CASSLFSGGGVDEQFF; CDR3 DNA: TGCGCCAGCAGCCTATTCTCTGGCGGGGGGGTGGATGAGCAGTTCTTC